The next 13 T cell receptor beta chains were all read from a single sample in a study of CD8 T cells in Susac syndrome. The RNA, roughly 0.45 to 1 ug, was put through reverse transcription using random hexamers. One entry per CDR3 protein, called by TCRdb with MiXCR from the immunoSEQ multiplex PCR reads. The sample includes 250,000 to 300,000 distinct CDR3 sequences, 70% to 90% of them seen just once. The specimen sequenced was CD8+ T cells from PBMCs. Receptors were obtained from a human donor with multiple sclerosis.

The V gene is TRBV19, the J gene TRBJ2-2; 8 bases align to TRBD1. The V gene end was trimmed by 3 bases and the J gene end by 10 bases; junction bases not matched to a gene: 7. In germline, CDR1 is LNHDA, CDR2 SQIVND (reference sequence). The CDR3 has 14 amino acids. In DNA form, the CDR3 reads TGTGCCAGTAGTATCGGGACAGGAAGTTTGGAGCTGTTTTTT. It is translated as CASSIGTGSLELFF.

The V call is TRBV20-1, the J call TRBJ2-7; 15 bases line up with TRBD2. The CDR3 covers 17 residues. The germline V gene has CDR1 DFQATT and CDR2 SNEGSKA (reference sequence). The V and J ends lost 6 bases and 4 bases, in that order; junction bases with no gene match: 13. The CDR3 bases are TGCAGTGCCACCGGACTAGCGGGAGGGCCCTCGGGATACGAGCAGTACTTC. Its protein is CSATGLAGGPSGYEQYF.

This chain joins TRBV6-2 or TRBV6-3 and TRBJ2-7; either TRBD1 or TRBD2 may supply D (5 bases each). V was pared by 3 bases and J by 0 bases, with 21 bases between. This CDR3 has 18 residues. The germline V gene has CDR1 MNHEY and CDR2 SVGEGT. The CDR3 spells CASSYTLTGAGSSYEQYF. DNA of the CDR3: TGTGCCAGCAGTTATACCTTAACCGGGGCTGGAAGCTCCTACGAGCAGTACTTC.

The chain uses TRBV5-6 and TRBJ2-3; 16 bases map to TRBD2. Germline CDR1 is SGHDT and CDR2 is YYEEEE. The CDR3 is 18 amino acids. V lost 4 bases to trimming and J lost 2 bases; unmatched junction nucleotides: 7. The CDR3: CASSGGLAGGIFTDTQYF. As DNA, the CDR3 is TGTGCCAGCAGCGGGGGACTAGCGGGAGGGATTTTCACAGATACGCAGTATTTT.

The V call is TRBV4-3, the J call TRBJ1-2; possible D gene TRBD1, 6 bases. The CDR3 contains 16 residues. The germline gives CDR1 LGHNA, CDR2 YSLEER. V was trimmed by 0 bases and J by 2 bases, leaving 13 bases between them. CDR3 DNA: TGCGCCAGCAGCCAAGATGGCACAGGGACCAACTATGGCTACACCTTC. Residues: CASSQDGTGTNYGYTF.

J is TRBJ2-5 and V is TRBV9; TRBD1 aligns across 9 bases. V trimming: 3 bases; J trimming: 4 bases; junction bases outside the gene matches: 4. The germline V gene encodes CDR1 SGDLS and CDR2 YYNGEE. The CDR3 is made up of 14 amino acids. In nucleotides, the CDR3 is TGTGCCAGCAGCGGGGACAGGGATATAGAGACCCAGTACTTC. Its translation: CASSGDRDIETQYF. Supplemented by reference TRBV9 and TRBJ2-5, the full variable domain reads DSGVTQTPKHLITATGQRVTLRCSPRSGDLSVYWYQQSLDQGLQFLIQYYNGEERAKGNILERFSAQQFPDLHSELNLSSLELGDSALYFCASSGDRDIETQYFGPGTRLLVL.

The chain joins TRBV4-1 to TRBJ1-1, with unresolved D. This CDR3 has 15 residues. Germline V lookup: CDR1 MGHRA, CDR2 YSYEKL. Trimming left V 3 bases short and J 1 base short, with 12 bases between. The CDR3 region has the DNA TGCGCCAGCAGCCAGACTCAGGTTCGGAACACTGAAGCTTTCTTT. As protein: CASSQTQVRNTEAFF.

This chain links TRBV29-1 with TRBJ1-2; no reliable D call. The germline CDR1 and CDR2 sequences are SQVTM and ANQGSEA. The CDR3 sequence is 13 residues long. Trimming left V 4 bases short and J 8 bases short, with 17 bases between. CDR3 region: CSVALSLSLGYTF. The CDR3 bases are TGCAGCGTTGCCCTCTCCCTCTCTCTGGGCTACACCTTC.

In this sample, this clonotype turned up once. V is TRBV5-1 and J is TRBJ1-2, with TRBD1 matching over 8 bases. CDR3 length: 14 residues. With 0 bases clipped from V and 6 bases from J, the junction kept 4 bases outside the gene matches. Germline V gives CDR1 SGHRS, CDR2 YFSETQ. The CDR3 sequence: CASSLVAGGNGYTF. In nucleotides, the CDR3 is TGCGCCAGCAGCTTGGTGGCAGGGGGCAATGGCTACACCTTC.

J is TRBJ2-3 and V is TRBV7-8, with 7 bases identical to TRBD2. J lost 0 bases, V lost 4 bases, and 7 bases had no gene match. The CDR3 consists of 16 residues. Germline V CDR1 and CDR2: SGHVS, FQNEAQ. For the CDR3, the DNA is TGTGCCAGCAGCTCCGTAGCGGGCACAAGCACAGATACGCAGTATTTT. Translated: CASSSVAGTSTDTQYF. The whole variable domain, remainder taken from reference TRBV7-8 and TRBJ2-3, is GAGVSQSPRYKVAKRGQDVALRCDPISGHVSLFWYQQALGQGPEFLTYFQNEAQLDKSGLPSDRFFAERPEGSVSTLKIQRTQQEDSAVYLCASSSVAGTSTDTQYFGPGTRLTVL.

This chain joins TRBV5-6 and TRBJ2-2; D gene ambiguous. Germline CDR1 is SGHDT and CDR2 is YYEEEE. This CDR3 region has 15 residues. The V gene lost 0 bases and the J gene lost 1 base, with 7 bases spanning the gap. CDR3 DNA: TGTGCCAGCAGCTTGGCCATGGAGAACACCGGGGAGCTGTTTTTT. Translation gives CASSLAMENTGELFF.

This chain connects TRBV10-3 to TRBJ2-5; D might be TRBD1 or TRBD2, each matching 5 bases. The CDR3 extends over 13 amino acids. Germline V CDR1 and CDR2: ENHRY, SYGVKD. The V and J ends lost 8 bases and 5 bases respectively, with 15 bases between them. CDR3 nucleotide sequence: TGTGCCATCCGGGGCAGTTGGTATGAGACCCAGTACTTC. It codes for CAIRGSWYETQYF.

The V gene is TRBV20-1, the J gene TRBJ2-7, with TRBD1 matching over 7 bases. This CDR3 spans 14 amino acids. V dropped 4 bases and J dropped 2; count of bases not matched to a gene: 8. Germline loops: CDR1 DFQATT, CDR2 SNEGSKA (reference sequence). The CDR3 bases are TGCAGTGCTATAAAGGACAGGCTGACCTACGAGCAGTACTTC. The encoded protein is CSAIKDRLTYEQYF.